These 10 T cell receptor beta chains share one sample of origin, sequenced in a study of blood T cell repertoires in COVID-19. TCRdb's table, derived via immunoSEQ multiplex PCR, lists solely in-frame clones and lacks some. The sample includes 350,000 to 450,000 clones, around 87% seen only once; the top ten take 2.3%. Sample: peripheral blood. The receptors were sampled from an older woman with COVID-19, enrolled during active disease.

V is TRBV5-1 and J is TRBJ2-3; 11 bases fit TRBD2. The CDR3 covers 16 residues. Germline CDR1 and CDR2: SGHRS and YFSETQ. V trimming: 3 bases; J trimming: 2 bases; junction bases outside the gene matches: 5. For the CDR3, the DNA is TGCGCCAGCAGCTATCTAGCGGGAGGACCCACAGATACGCAGTATTTT. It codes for CASSYLAGGPTDTQYF.

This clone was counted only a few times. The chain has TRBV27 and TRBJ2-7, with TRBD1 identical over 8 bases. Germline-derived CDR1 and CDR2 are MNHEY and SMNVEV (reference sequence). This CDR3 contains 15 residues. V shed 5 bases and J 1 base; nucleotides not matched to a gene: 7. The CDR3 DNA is TGTGCCAGCAGTCGGACAGGGCTAACTTCCTACGAGCAGTACTTC. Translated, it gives CASSRTGLTSYEQYF.

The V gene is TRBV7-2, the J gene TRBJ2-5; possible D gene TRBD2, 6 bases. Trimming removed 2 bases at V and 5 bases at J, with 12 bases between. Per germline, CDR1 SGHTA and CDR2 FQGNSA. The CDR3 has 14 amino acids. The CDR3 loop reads CASSLSAGSETQYF. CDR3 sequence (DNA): TGTGCCAGCAGCTTATCCGCGGGGTCGGAGACCCAGTACTTC.

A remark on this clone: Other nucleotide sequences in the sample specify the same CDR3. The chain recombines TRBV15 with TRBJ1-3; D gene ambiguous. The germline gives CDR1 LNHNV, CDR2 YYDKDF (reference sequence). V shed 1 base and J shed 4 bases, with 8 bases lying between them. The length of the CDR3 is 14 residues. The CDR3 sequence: CATSRGQAGNTIYF. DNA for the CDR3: TGTGCCACCAGCAGAGGCCAGGCCGGAAACACCATATATTTT. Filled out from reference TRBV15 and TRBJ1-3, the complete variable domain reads DAMVIQNPRYQVTQFGKPVTLSCSQTLNHNVMYWYQQKSSQAPKLLFHYYDKDFNNEADTPDNFQSRRPNTSFCFLDIRSPGLGDTAMYLCATSRGQAGNTIYFGEGSWLTVV.

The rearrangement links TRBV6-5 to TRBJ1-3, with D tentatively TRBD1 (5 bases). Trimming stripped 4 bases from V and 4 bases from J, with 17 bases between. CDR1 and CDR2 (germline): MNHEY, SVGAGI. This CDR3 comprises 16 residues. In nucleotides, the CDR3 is TGTGCCAGCAGTTCCACTTACCTGGGGGGAGGAAACACCATATATTTT. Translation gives CASSSTYLGGGNTIYF.

CDR3 loop: CASRLPSGGAYEQYF. The CDR3 DNA reads as TGTGCCAGCAGGCTCCCTAGCGGGGGGGCCTACGAGCAGTACTTC. The chain has TRBV28 and TRBJ2-7; 12 bases agree with TRBD2. The germline V gene has CDR1 MDHEN and CDR2 SYDVKM. The CDR3 loop spans 15 amino acids. Losses at the gene ends were 6 bases for V and 2 bases for J; bases not matched to a gene: 5.

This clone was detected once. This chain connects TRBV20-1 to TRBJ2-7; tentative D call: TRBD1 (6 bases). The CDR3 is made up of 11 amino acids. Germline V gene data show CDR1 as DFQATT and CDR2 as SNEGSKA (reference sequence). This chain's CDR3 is CRPGTPYEQYF. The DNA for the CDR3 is TGCAGACCCGGGACACCGTACGAGCAGTACTTC.

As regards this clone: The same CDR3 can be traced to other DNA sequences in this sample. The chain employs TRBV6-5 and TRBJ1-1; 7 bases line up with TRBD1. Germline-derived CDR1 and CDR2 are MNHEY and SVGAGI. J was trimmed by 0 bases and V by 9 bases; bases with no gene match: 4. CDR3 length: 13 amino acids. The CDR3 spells CASGTAMNTEAFF. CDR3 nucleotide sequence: TGTGCCAGTGGGACAGCTATGAACACTGAAGCTTTCTTT.

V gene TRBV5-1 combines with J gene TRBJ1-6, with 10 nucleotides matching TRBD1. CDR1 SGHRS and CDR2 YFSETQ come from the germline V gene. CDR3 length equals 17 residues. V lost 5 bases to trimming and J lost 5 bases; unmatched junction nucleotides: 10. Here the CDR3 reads CASSHLPGQGNNSPLHF. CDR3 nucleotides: TGCGCCAGCAGTCATTTACCGGGACAGGGGAATAATTCACCCCTCCACTTT.

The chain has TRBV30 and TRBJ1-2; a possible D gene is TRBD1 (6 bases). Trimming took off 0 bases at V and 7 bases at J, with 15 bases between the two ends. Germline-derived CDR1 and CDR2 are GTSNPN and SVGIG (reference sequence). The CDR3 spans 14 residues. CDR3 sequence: CAWSVMETGSGYTF. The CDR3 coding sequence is TGTGCCTGGAGTGTAATGGAGACAGGATCTGGCTACACCTTC.